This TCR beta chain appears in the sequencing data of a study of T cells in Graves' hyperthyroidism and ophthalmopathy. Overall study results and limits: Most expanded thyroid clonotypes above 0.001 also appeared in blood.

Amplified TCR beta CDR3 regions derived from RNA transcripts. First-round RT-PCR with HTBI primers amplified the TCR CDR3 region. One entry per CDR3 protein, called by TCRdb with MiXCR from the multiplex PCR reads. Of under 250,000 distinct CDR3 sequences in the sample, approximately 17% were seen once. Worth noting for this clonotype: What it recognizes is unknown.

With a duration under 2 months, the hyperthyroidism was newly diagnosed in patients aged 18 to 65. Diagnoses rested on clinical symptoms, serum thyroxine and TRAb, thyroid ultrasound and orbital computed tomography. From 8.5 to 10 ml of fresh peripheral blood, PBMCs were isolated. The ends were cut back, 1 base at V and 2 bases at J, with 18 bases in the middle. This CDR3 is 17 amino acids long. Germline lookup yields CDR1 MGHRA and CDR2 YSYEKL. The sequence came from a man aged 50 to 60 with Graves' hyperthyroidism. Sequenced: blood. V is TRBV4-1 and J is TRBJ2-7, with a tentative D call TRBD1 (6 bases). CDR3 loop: CASSQASLRGSPYEQYF. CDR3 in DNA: TGCGCCAGCAGCCAAGCTTCCCTCAGGGGTTCACCCTACGAGCAGTACTTC.